This passage covers 17 T cell receptor beta chains from one sample sequenced in a study of blood T cell repertoires in COVID-19 (dated by TCRdb to 2020 to 2022). The library was made by the immunoSEQ multiplex PCR assay. Sourced from immuneACCESS, this table was stored by TCRdb with only in-frame sequences that have V and J called. A share of the clones is absent; for the studies checked, an unresolved V gene accounts for under half, and the remainder has no known explanation. For this sample the table gives about 200,000 clones, of which roughly 85% were detected only once. Of the sample, 20% to 25% falls within the top ten clones. Sample: peripheral blood. These receptor sequences come from a man in his 60s with active or convalescent COVID-19.

J is TRBJ2-7 and V is TRBV10-3, with D tentatively TRBD1 (5 bases). V shed 4 bases and J shed 3 bases, with 10 bases lying between them. The CDR3 totals 13 residues. CDR1 is ENHRY, CDR2 SYGVKD, per germline. CDR3 in amino acids: CAISVGAVYEQYF. Here the CDR3 DNA reads TGTGCCATCAGTGTTGGGGCCGTCTACGAGCAGTACTTC.

The chain combines TRBV5-1 with TRBJ2-1, with a weak D call TRBD2 (5 bases). The germline V gene has CDR1 SGHRS and CDR2 YFSETQ. The CDR3 runs 13 residues. V lost 4 bases, J lost 4 bases, and 9 bases lay in between. CDR3: CASSPREYNEQFF. The CDR3 nucleotides are TGCGCCAGCAGCCCCCGGGAATACAATGAGCAGTTCTTC. Full variable domain (remainder filled in from reference TRBV5-1 and TRBJ2-1): KAGVTQTPRYLIKTRGQQVTLSCSPISGHRSVSWYQQTPGQGLQFLFEYFSETQRNKGNFPGRFSGRQFSNSRSEMNVSTLELGDSALYLCASSPREYNEQFFGPGTRLTVL.

The rearrangement uses TRBV3-1 (or the pseudogene TRBV3-2) and TRBJ1-6; 9 nucleotides agree with TRBD1. The CDR3 sequence is 19 residues long. J was trimmed by 7 bases and V by 3 bases; bases with no gene match: 16. The germline CDR1 and CDR2 sequences are LGHDT and YNNKEL (reference sequence). CDR3 nucleotides: TGTGCCAGCAGCCACACTTCAGCGGGGACAGGGCGACACAATTCACCCCTCCACTTT. Protein product: CASSHTSAGTGRHNSPLHF.

The rearrangement links TRBV19 to TRBJ1-4; 10 positions match TRBD1. With 10 bases clipped from V and 2 bases from J, the junction kept 7 bases outside the gene matches. CDR3 length: 15 residues. The germline V gene has CDR1 LNHDA and CDR2 SQIVND (reference sequence). The CDR3 protein is CATSDRGQTNEKLFF. Here the CDR3 DNA reads TGTGCCACCTCAGACAGGGGGCAGACTAATGAAAAACTGTTTTTT.

The chain couples TRBV5-4 to TRBJ2-3, with TRBD2 identical over 13 bases. This CDR3 is 16 amino acids long. In germline, CDR1 is SGHNT, CDR2 YYREEE (reference sequence). V shed 4 bases, J shed 6 bases, and the junction held 8 bases outside the gene matches. The CDR3, as DNA: TGTGCCAGCAGCGTGCGACTAGCGGGGGGCCGGGATACGCAGTATTTT. Amino acids: CASSVRLAGGRDTQYF.

The V and J genes are TRBV6-5 and TRBJ1-5, with 7 bases aligning to TRBD1. The CDR3 consists of 15 residues. The junction had 7 bases not matched to a gene; V was cut back by 8 bases and J by 0 bases. CDR1 is MNHEY and CDR2 is SVGAGI in the germline V gene. The CDR3 region has the DNA TGTGCCAGCCAGGGACAGTCATATAGCAATCAGCCCCAGCATTTT. Its protein product is CASQGQSYSNQPQHF.

V usage is TRBV3-1 (or the pseudogene TRBV3-2) and J usage is TRBJ1-4, with 7 positions matching TRBD1. V trimming: 6 bases; J trimming: 7 bases; junction bases outside the gene matches: 5. This CDR3 spans 13 amino acids. Germline CDR1 reads LGHDT; CDR2 reads YNNKEL (reference sequence). The DNA of the CDR3 is TGTGCCAGCAGTGCTCCAGGGGGTGAAAAACTGTTTTTT. Amino acid sequence: CASSAPGGEKLFF.

On this clone itself: Relative to the germline gene, one junction end is altered; a read error may explain this. V gene TRBV12-3 or TRBV12-4 combines with J gene TRBJ2-7, with 9 bases matching TRBD1. The CDR3 has 11 residues. The CDR3 reads CASSYRGLLNF. The DNA of the CDR3 is TGTGCCAGCAGCTACAGGGGGCTACTAAACTTC.

This clone is a singleton in its sample. CDR3 sequence reads: CASSLSLTSGASYEQYF. The CDR3 region has the DNA TGTGCCAGCAGCCTGAGCCTTACTAGCGGGGCCTCCTACGAGCAGTACTTC. The rearrangement links TRBV5-5 to TRBJ2-7; TRBD2 agrees at 10 bases. The CDR3 totals 17 residues. V lost 4 bases, J lost 0 bases, and 10 bases stayed unmatched. The germline gives CDR1 SGHKS, CDR2 YYEKEE (reference sequence).

The gene calls are TRBV19 and TRBJ2-3, with 14 bases identical to TRBD2. The J segment lost 4 bases and the V segment lost 4 bases, leaving 7 bases of the junction unmatched. CDR3 size: 17 residues. Germline V lookup: CDR1 LNHDA, CDR2 SQIVND (reference sequence). The CDR3: CASSSTTSGGDSDTQYF. The CDR3 region has the DNA TGTGCCAGTAGTAGTACGACTAGCGGGGGGGATTCAGATACGCAGTATTTT.

This clone was seen only once. V usage is TRBV6-5 and J usage is TRBJ1-6; no reliable D call. The CDR3 length is 14 residues. V lost 6 bases to trimming and J lost 8 bases, with 14 bases between them. Germline V gene lookup returns CDR1 MNHEY and CDR2 SVGAGI. The CDR3 here is CASRVIDGYSPLHF. The CDR3, as DNA: TGTGCCAGCAGGGTTATAGACGGGTATTCACCCCTCCACTTT.

The chain joins TRBV5-4 to TRBJ1-3; 10 nucleotides agree with TRBD1. The CDR3 sequence is 15 residues long. V dropped 3 bases and J dropped 2; count of bases not matched to a gene: 2. Germline lookup yields CDR1 SGHNT and CDR2 YYREEE (reference sequence). DNA of the CDR3: TGTGCCAGCAGCTACGGGACAGGGGCTGGAAACACCATATATTTT. Translation: CASSYGTGAGNTIYF.

The chain carries TRBV9 and TRBJ2-1, with D tentatively TRBD2 (7 bases). CDR3 size: 13 residues. V lost 6 bases and J lost 7, with 14 bases in between. The germline CDR1 and CDR2 sequences are SGDLS and YYNGEE. CDR3 sequence reads: CASNWGGQNEQFF. Written as DNA, the CDR3 is TGTGCCAGCAACTGGGGGGGCCAAAATGAGCAGTTCTTC.

J is TRBJ2-2 and V is TRBV10-3; 8 bases agree with TRBD1. CDR1 is ENHRY, CDR2 SYGVKD, per germline. V shed 3 bases, J shed 3 bases, and the junction held 3 bases outside the gene matches. The CDR3 runs 15 residues. CDR3 DNA sequence: TGTGCCATCAGTGAACAGGGGGGCGACACCGGGGAGCTGTTTTTT. Translating gives CAISEQGGDTGELFF.

The genes are TRBV5-5 and TRBJ1-3; D uncertain. Germline V lookup: CDR1 SGHKS, CDR2 YYEKEE (reference sequence). V lost 0 bases, J lost 1 base, and 11 bases lay in between. The CDR3 length is 16 residues. The CDR3 here is CASSLGFQASGNTIYF. In nucleotides, the CDR3 is TGTGCCAGCAGCTTGGGTTTTCAGGCTTCTGGAAACACCATATATTTT.

V and J are TRBV6-1 and TRBJ1-4; no definite D call. Trimming left V 2 bases short and J 4 bases short, with 8 bases between. This CDR3 is built from 14 residues. Germline V lookup: CDR1 MNHNS, CDR2 SASEGT. The CDR3 sequence: CASSEIQINEKLFF. CDR3 DNA sequence: TGTGCCAGCAGTGAAATACAGATTAATGAAAAACTGTTTTTT.

The rearrangement uses TRBV27 and TRBJ1-5; a possible D gene is TRBD1 (6 bases). Deletions cut 5 bases from V and 6 bases from J, with 23 bases between. The CDR3 runs 17 residues. CDR1 and CDR2 (germline): MNHEY, SMNVEV (reference sequence). The CDR3 nucleotides are TGTGCCAGCAGTCCCGATCCCGGGGGGGCTTTGGGTCAGCCCCAGCATTTT. Its protein is CASSPDPGGALGQPQHF.